This is a list of T cell receptor beta chains from one sample in a study of early T cells in non-severe SARS-CoV-2 infection. TCRdb redid the calling of the 5' RACE reads with MiXCR, one entry per CDR3 protein. The data hold more than 30,000 distinct CDR3 sequences, with under 6.5% observed a single time. The sample was whole blood. The receptors were sampled from an adult who was a healthcare worker with PCR-confirmed SARS-CoV-2 infection or an uninfected control (not recorded which). Both conserved end residues are part of each CDR3. The D gene is left open where the match is weak. Clone size appears in some rows only: once, few, many, or a class for an expanded clone.

DNA: TGTGCCAGCAGGGCTTACAGCTCTGGAAACACCATATATTTT; CDR3: CASRAYSSGNTIYF; J: TRBJ1-3; size: few; V: TRBV6-5; D: -
DNA: TGTGCCAGCAGCTTAGTAGGGACTAGCGGGTTGGGGACCCAGTACTTC; CDR3: CASSLVGTSGLGTQYF; J: TRBJ2-5; size: many; V: TRBV7-2; D: TRBD2
DNA: TGTGCCAGCAGCCTCGAGGCGGGAGGGCCATGGGAGCAGTACTTC; CDR3: CASSLEAGGPWEQYF; J: TRBJ2-7; size: many; V: TRBV14; D: TRBD2
DNA: TGCGCCAGCAGCCTCCACGGTAGCGGGGGGGCCATGGATGAGCAGTTCTTC; CDR3: CASSLHGSGGAMDEQFF; J: TRBJ2-1; size: few; V: TRBV5-1; D: TRBD2
DNA: TGTGCCAGCAGTCCGGGACAGCCCAATCAGCCCCAGCATTTT; CDR3: CASSPGQPNQPQHF; J: TRBJ1-5; size: -; V: TRBV2; D: TRBD1
DNA: TGTGCCAGCAGCAATTCACGAGGGGGCAACTATGGCTACACCTTC; CDR3: CASSNSRGGNYGYTF; J: TRBJ1-2; size: many; V: TRBV13; D: TRBD1
DNA: TGTGCCAGCAGCTTGGGCAGCGGTACTAACTATGGCTACACCTTC; CDR3: CASSLGSGTNYGYTF; J: TRBJ1-2; size: many; V: TRBV5-4; D: -
DNA: TGTGCCAGCAGCTCCCGGGCCAGGGGAGATACGCAGTATTTT; CDR3: CASSSRARGDTQYF; J: TRBJ2-3; size: -; V: TRBV7-8; D: -
DNA: TGTGCCAGCAGCGTAGCGAGGAATTCACCCCTCCACTTT; CDR3: CASSVARNSPLHF; J: TRBJ1-6; size: few; V: TRBV9; D: -
DNA: TGTGCCAGCAGCCCCCGAGGTCCGGTCTGGACTGAAGCTTTCTTT; CDR3: CASSPRGPVWTEAFF; J: TRBJ1-1; size: few; V: TRBV27; D: -
DNA: TGTGCCAGCATCCTGATCCGACTAGCGGAGAGCTCCTACAATGAGCAGTTCTTC; CDR3: CASILIRLAESSYNEQFF; J: TRBJ2-1; size: few; V: TRBV7-9; D: TRBD2
DNA: TGCGCCAGCAGGACATTTGGTGGCGATACCGGGGAGCTGTTTTTT; CDR3: CASRTFGGDTGELFF; J: TRBJ2-2; size: -; V: TRBV5-1; D: -
DNA: TGTGCCAGTCTCTCAAACTCTGGGGCCAACGTCCTGACTTTC; CDR3: CASLSNSGANVLTF; J: TRBJ2-6; size: many; V: TRBV19; D: -
DNA: TGTGCCAGCATCTCACAGGGGGCTTCGGATGGCTACACCTTC; CDR3: CASISQGASDGYTF; J: TRBJ1-2; size: many; V: TRBV19; D: TRBD1
DNA: TGTGCCATCTCGAGGGGACAGGGGGACTATGGCTACACCTTC; CDR3: CAISRGQGDYGYTF; J: TRBJ1-2; size: few; V: TRBV10-3; D: TRBD1
DNA: TGTGCCAGCAGCGCCACAGATACGCAGTATTTT; CDR3: CASSATDTQYF; J: TRBJ2-3; size: -; V: TRBV7-9; D: -
DNA: TGTGCCAGCAGCTTAGCCGGAGCAGGGGAGGAGACCCAGTACTTC; CDR3: CASSLAGAGEETQYF; J: TRBJ2-5; size: -; V: TRBV7-9; D: -
DNA: TGTGCCAGCAGCTTATTGGCGGCTGAGCAGTTCTTC; CDR3: CASSLLAAEQFF; J: TRBJ2-1; size: many; V: TRBV7-8; D: -
DNA: TGCAGCGTTGATACAACCTCGCTGGGCACAGATACGCAGTATTTT; CDR3: CSVDTTSLGTDTQYF; J: TRBJ2-3; size: few; V: TRBV29-1; D: -
DNA: TGTGCCAGCAGCTTCGGCTCTAGCGGGAGAACCGGGGAGCTGTTTTTT; CDR3: CASSFGSSGRTGELFF; J: TRBJ2-2; size: many; V: TRBV7-8; D: TRBD2
DNA: TGCAGTGCTAGAGATCCCGGGGGAGGTAATTCACCCCTCCACTTT; CDR3: CSARDPGGGNSPLHF; J: TRBJ1-6; size: many; V: TRBV20-1; D: -
DNA: TGCAGTGCTAGAGAAAGGACAGGGGTCCACGAGCAGTACTTC; CDR3: CSARERTGVHEQYF; J: TRBJ2-7; size: many; V: TRBV20-1; D: TRBD1
DNA: TGTGCCAGCAGCCAAGACAGGGCTGGGGCCAACGTCCTGACTTTC; CDR3: CASSQDRAGANVLTF; J: TRBJ2-6; size: -; V: TRBV7-2; D: TRBD1
DNA: TGTGCCAGCAGCCAACAACTAGCGGGAGACCTCAATGAGCAGTTCTTC; CDR3: CASSQQLAGDLNEQFF; J: TRBJ2-1; size: many; V: TRBV4-2; D: TRBD2
DNA: TGTGCCAGTAGTCGTCCGGGATCCCTGGCCTACGAGCAGTACTTC; CDR3: CASSRPGSLAYEQYF; J: TRBJ2-7; size: few; V: TRBV19; D: -
DNA: TGCGCCAGCAGCCAAAGGTCCCAGGGGTTTTTCTCTGGGGCCAACGTCCTGACTTTC; CDR3: CASSQRSQGFFSGANVLTF; J: TRBJ2-6; size: many; V: TRBV4-1; D: -
DNA: TGCGCCAGCAGCCTTACTGGACAGTTTGAAAAACTGTTTTTT; CDR3: CASSLTGQFEKLFF; J: TRBJ1-4; size: -; V: TRBV5-1; D: -
DNA: TGTGCCAGCAGAAAGGGGGAGACCCAGTACTTC; CDR3: CASRKGETQYF; J: TRBJ2-5; size: many; V: TRBV6-6; D: -
DNA: TGTGCCAGCAGAAGGGACGTCGGCAATCAGCCCCAGCATTTT; CDR3: CASRRDVGNQPQHF; J: TRBJ1-5; size: few; V: TRBV12-3/TRBV12-4; D: -
DNA: TGTGCCACCAGCCCCCGGGGGTTGCAGCTGTTTTTT; CDR3: CATSPRGLQLFF; J: TRBJ2-2; size: many; V: TRBV15; D: -
DNA: TGTGCCAGCAGTTTACAGGGCGCTACCGGCTACACCTTC; CDR3: CASSLQGATGYTF; J: TRBJ1-2; size: few; V: TRBV7-2; D: -
DNA: TGTGCCACCTCCCTGGACAGGCAGGCAGATACGCAGTATTTT; CDR3: CATSLDRQADTQYF; J: TRBJ2-3; size: -; V: TRBV7-9; D: TRBD1
DNA: TGTGCCAGCAGTTTCAGGCAGGTGGTCACCGGGGAGCTGTTTTTT; CDR3: CASSFRQVVTGELFF; J: TRBJ2-2; size: many; V: TRBV12-3/TRBV12-4; D: -
DNA: TGTGCCAGCAGCTTAGCGAGCGGGGGGGCCGCGAACACCGGGGAGCTGTTTTTT; CDR3: CASSLASGGAANTGELFF; J: TRBJ2-2; size: many; V: TRBV7-6; D: TRBD2